The subject of this entry is one TCR beta chain. The record originates from a study of T cell responses to AZD1222 COVID-19 vaccine. Germline assignment: CDR1 LNHDA and CDR2 SQIVND (reference sequence). The CDR3 has 15 residues. The V gene end was trimmed by 5 bases and the J gene end by 0 bases; junction bases not matched to a gene: 5. TCRdb keeps only in-frame clones here, not all; method: immunoSEQ multiplex PCR. Found here are some 200,000 clones, 93% of them singletons; the top ten hold approximately 1%. This sequence joins TRBV19 and TRBJ1-2; 8 nucleotides align to TRBD1. The sample was peripheral blood, taken on day 0 of MenACWY control vaccination. The clonotype was recovered from an adult in good health. This CDR3 is CASSSGTGANYGYTF. The CDR3 DNA follows: TGTGCCAGTAGTTCCGGGACAGGAGCTAACTATGGCTACACCTTC.